The rows below give T cell receptor beta chains drawn from one sample of a study of vaccination effects on CD4 cells after COVID-19. For these receptors, no antigen is known. The protocol was immunoSEQ multiplex PCR, while the TCRdb copy is restricted to in-frame clones and leaves out a portion. Here the sample spans under 65,000 clones, 76% being singletons. The sequenced sample was CD4+ T cells from PBMCs cultured with HIV peptides, obtained before COVID-19 vaccination. These receptors originate from a human donor who had a prior SARS-CoV-2 infection. Each CDR3 is given with its conserved first and last residue. Fields, in order: clone size, J gene, D gene, V gene, CDR3 protein, CDR3 DNA. D genes are given only for firm matches. Expanded clones get a size class; other rows say once, few or many, or leave the size out.

clone size: .
J gene: TRBJ2-7
D gene: .
V gene: TRBV19
CDR3 protein: CASSDPGTPNSGSYEQYF
CDR3 DNA: TGTGCCAGTAGTGATCCCGGGACACCGAATTCAGGATCCTACGAGCAGTACTTC

clone size: .
J gene: TRBJ2-2
D gene: TRBD2
V gene: TRBV18
CDR3 protein: CASSPLLGLAGTGELFF
CDR3 DNA: TGTGCCAGCTCACCATTATTAGGACTAGCGGGCACCGGGGAGCTGTTTTTT

clone size: .
J gene: TRBJ2-3
D gene: .
V gene: TRBV2
CDR3 protein: CASSERRLASTDTQYF
CDR3 DNA: TGTGCCAGCAGTGAACGGCGTCTAGCGAGCACAGATACGCAGTATTTT

clone size: few
J gene: TRBJ2-1
D gene: .
V gene: TRBV7-3
CDR3 protein: CASSLTGRGAWYNEQFF
CDR3 DNA: TGTGCCAGCAGCTTAACTGGGCGGGGCGCCTGGTACAATGAGCAGTTCTTC

clone size: .
J gene: TRBJ1-1
D gene: TRBD1
V gene: TRBV7-3
CDR3 protein: CASSFNRGSTEAFF
CDR3 DNA: TGTGCCAGCAGCTTCAACAGGGGGAGTACTGAAGCTTTCTTT

clone size: once
J gene: TRBJ1-2
D gene: .
V gene: TRBV18
CDR3 protein: CASSPPSQATYGYTF
CDR3 DNA: TGTGCCAGCTCACCACCGAGCCAGGCCACCTATGGCTACACCTTC

clone size: .
J gene: TRBJ2-5
D gene: TRBD1
V gene: TRBV24-1
CDR3 protein: CATSDPDREGETQYF
CDR3 DNA: TGTGCCACCAGTGACCCAGACAGGGAAGGGGAGACCCAGTACTTC

clone size: .
J gene: TRBJ1-5
D gene: .
V gene: TRBV6-5
CDR3 protein: CASGFSVDQPQHF
CDR3 DNA: TGTGCCAGCGGGTTTTCGGTCGATCAGCCCCAGCATTTT

clone size: .
J gene: TRBJ1-2
D gene: .
V gene: TRBV3-1/TRBV3-2
CDR3 protein: CASSQAWGNYGYTF
CDR3 DNA: TGTGCCAGCAGCCAAGCATGGGGAAACTATGGCTACACCTTC

clone size: .
J gene: TRBJ1-1
D gene: TRBD1
V gene: TRBV3-1/TRBV3-2
CDR3 protein: CASSHRDRDNTEAFF
CDR3 DNA: TGTGCCAGCAGCCACCGGGACAGGGATAACACTGAAGCTTTCTTT

clone size: .
J gene: TRBJ1-1
D gene: TRBD1
V gene: TRBV6-2/TRBV6-3
CDR3 protein: CASSSGQGYTEAFF
CDR3 DNA: TGTGCCAGCAGTTCGGGACAGGGCTACACTGAAGCTTTCTTT

clone size: .
J gene: TRBJ2-1
D gene: TRBD2
V gene: TRBV4-2
CDR3 protein: CASSQPGTSGSREQFF
CDR3 DNA: TGTGCCAGCAGCCAACCCGGGACTAGCGGGTCCCGTGAGCAGTTCTTC

clone size: .
J gene: TRBJ1-2
D gene: TRBD1
V gene: TRBV6-5
CDR3 protein: CASSSRGQGGYTF
CDR3 DNA: TGTGCCAGCAGTTCCAGGGGGCAAGGGGGCTACACCTTC

clone size: .
J gene: TRBJ2-5
D gene: TRBD2
V gene: TRBV11-3
CDR3 protein: CASSLVGLAGGYGETQYF
CDR3 DNA: TGTGCCAGCAGCTTAGTAGGGCTAGCGGGAGGGTACGGGGAGACCCAGTACTTC

clone size: few
J gene: TRBJ2-7
D gene: TRBD2
V gene: TRBV11-2
CDR3 protein: CASSLFLAGAEHF
CDR3 DNA: TGTGCCAGCAGCTTATTTCTAGCGGGAGCTGAACACTTC

clone size: few
J gene: TRBJ1-6
D gene: .
V gene: TRBV6-5
CDR3 protein: CASSSGWGARNSPLHF
CDR3 DNA: TGTGCCAGCAGTTCGGGGTGGGGGGCGCGAAATTCACCCCTCCACTTT

clone size: once
J gene: TRBJ1-1
D gene: TRBD1
V gene: TRBV27
CDR3 protein: CASSNRDSLNTEAFF
CDR3 DNA: TGTGCCAGCAGTAATCGGGACAGCCTGAACACTGAAGCTTTCTTT

clone size: .
J gene: TRBJ1-3
D gene: .
V gene: TRBV6-1
CDR3 protein: CASSEMGLGNTIYF
CDR3 DNA: TGTGCCAGCAGTGAAATGGGACTCGGAAACACCATATATTTT

clone size: .
J gene: TRBJ2-4
D gene: .
V gene: TRBV5-1
CDR3 protein: CASSLTYLAKNIQYF
CDR3 DNA: TGCGCCAGCAGCTTGACATACCTAGCCAAAAACATTCAGTACTTC

clone size: .
J gene: TRBJ2-6
D gene: .
V gene: TRBV11-2
CDR3 protein: CASSLVGGAGANVLTF
CDR3 DNA: TGTGCCAGCAGCTTAGTAGGGGGAGCTGGGGCCAACGTCCTGACTTTC

clone size: .
J gene: TRBJ1-5
D gene: TRBD1
V gene: TRBV5-6
CDR3 protein: CASSLAGGGQPQHF
CDR3 DNA: TGTGCCAGCAGCTTGGCAGGGGGCGGTCAGCCCCAGCATTTT

clone size: few
J gene: TRBJ2-7
D gene: .
V gene: TRBV2
CDR3 protein: CASSPTGIEQYF
CDR3 DNA: TGTGCCAGCAGTCCCACAGGGATCGAGCAGTACTTC

clone size: .
J gene: TRBJ2-1
D gene: .
V gene: TRBV11-3
CDR3 protein: CASSPFRATIGEQFF
CDR3 DNA: TGTGCCAGCAGTCCCTTCCGGGCCACGATTGGTGAGCAGTTCTTC

clone size: .
J gene: TRBJ1-3
D gene: .
V gene: TRBV7-9
CDR3 protein: CASHGHTSGNTIYF
CDR3 DNA: TGTGCCAGCCATGGACACACCTCTGGAAACACCATATATTTT

clone size: .
J gene: TRBJ2-3
D gene: .
V gene: TRBV5-1
CDR3 protein: CASSLGAVRGSTDTQYF
CDR3 DNA: TGCGCCAGCAGCTTGGGTGCCGTGAGGGGTTCGACAGATACGCAGTATTTT

clone size: few
J gene: TRBJ1-3
D gene: .
V gene: TRBV18
CDR3 protein: CASSPQGVSGNTIYF
CDR3 DNA: TGTGCCAGCTCACCACAGGGGGTCTCTGGAAACACCATATATTTT

clone size: .
J gene: TRBJ2-5
D gene: TRBD2
V gene: TRBV9
CDR3 protein: CASSGGAGTQETQYF
CDR3 DNA: TGTGCCAGCAGCGGCGGAGCGGGGACCCAAGAGACCCAGTACTTC